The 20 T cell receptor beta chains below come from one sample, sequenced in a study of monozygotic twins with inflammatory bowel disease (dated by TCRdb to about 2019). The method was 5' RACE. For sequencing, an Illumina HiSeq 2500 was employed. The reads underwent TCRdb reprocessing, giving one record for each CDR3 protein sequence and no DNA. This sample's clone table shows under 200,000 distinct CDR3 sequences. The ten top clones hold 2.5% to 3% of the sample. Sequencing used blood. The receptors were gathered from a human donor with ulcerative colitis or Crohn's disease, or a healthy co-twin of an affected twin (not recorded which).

CDR3 amino acids: CASRRLGLAGPYNEQFF. This chain uses TRBV28 with TRBJ2-1; TCRdb designates TRBD2, a call that cannot be tested without DNA. Germline CDR1 is MDHEN and CDR2 is SYDVKM. The CDR3 length is 17 residues.

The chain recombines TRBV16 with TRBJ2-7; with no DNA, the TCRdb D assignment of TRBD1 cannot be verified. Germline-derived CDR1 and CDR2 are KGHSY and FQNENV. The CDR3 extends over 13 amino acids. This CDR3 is CASSQFKGYEQYF.

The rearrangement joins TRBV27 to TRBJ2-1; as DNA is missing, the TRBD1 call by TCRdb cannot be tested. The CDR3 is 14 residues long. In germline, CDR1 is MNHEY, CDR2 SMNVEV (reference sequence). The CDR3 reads CASSHRDKYNEQFF.

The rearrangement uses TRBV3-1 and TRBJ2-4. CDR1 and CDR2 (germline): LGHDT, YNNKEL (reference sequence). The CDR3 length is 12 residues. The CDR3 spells CASSQQSNIQYF.

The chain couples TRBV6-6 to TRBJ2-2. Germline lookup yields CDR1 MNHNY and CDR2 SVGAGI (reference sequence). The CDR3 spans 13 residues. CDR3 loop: CATEWGNTGELFF.

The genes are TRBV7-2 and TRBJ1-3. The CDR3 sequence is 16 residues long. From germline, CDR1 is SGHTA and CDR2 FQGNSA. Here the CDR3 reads CASSLFGTASGNTIYF.

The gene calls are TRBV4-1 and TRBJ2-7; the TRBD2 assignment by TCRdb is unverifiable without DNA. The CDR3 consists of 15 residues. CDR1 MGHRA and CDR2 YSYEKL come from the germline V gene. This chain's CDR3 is CASSPGLASSYEQYF.

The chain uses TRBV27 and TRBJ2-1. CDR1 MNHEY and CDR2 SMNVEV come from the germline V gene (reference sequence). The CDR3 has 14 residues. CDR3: CASSLNPHGGEQFF.

The chain's CDR3 is CASSGSYSNQPQHF. The chain links TRBV25-1 to TRBJ1-5. This CDR3 is 14 amino acids long. Germline CDR1 reads MGHDK; CDR2 reads SYGVNS.

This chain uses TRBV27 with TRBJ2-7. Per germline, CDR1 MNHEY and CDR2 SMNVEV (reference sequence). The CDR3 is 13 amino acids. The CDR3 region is CASSLSERNEQYF.

CDR3 protein: CASSSDSNTEAFF. This chain links TRBV7-3 with TRBJ1-1; TCRdb reports TRBD1, a call that lacks DNA to check it against. CDR3 length equals 13 residues. Germline CDR1 SGHTA, CDR2 FQGTGA.

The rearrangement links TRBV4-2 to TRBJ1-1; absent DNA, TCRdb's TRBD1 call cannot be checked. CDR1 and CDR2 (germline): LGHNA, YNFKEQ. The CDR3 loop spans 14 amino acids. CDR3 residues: CASSRGTGVTEAFF.

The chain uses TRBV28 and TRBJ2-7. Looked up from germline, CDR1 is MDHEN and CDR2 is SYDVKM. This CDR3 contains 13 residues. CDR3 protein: CASSPMTTYEQYF.

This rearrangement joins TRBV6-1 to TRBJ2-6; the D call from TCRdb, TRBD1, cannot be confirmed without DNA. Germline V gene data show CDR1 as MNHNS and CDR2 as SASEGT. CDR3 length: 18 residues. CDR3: CASSTGALTHSGANVLTF.

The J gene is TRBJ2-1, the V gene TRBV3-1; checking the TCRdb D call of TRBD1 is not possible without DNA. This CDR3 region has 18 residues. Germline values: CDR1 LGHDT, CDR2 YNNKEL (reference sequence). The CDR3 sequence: CASSQDWRQASSYNEQFF.

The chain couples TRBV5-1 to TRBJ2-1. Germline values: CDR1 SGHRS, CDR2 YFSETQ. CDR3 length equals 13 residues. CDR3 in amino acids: CASSLVLYNEQFF.

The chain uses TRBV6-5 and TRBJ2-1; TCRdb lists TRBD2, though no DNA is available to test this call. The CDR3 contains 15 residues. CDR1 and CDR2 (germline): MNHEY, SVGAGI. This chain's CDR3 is CASSYGLAGPNEQFF.

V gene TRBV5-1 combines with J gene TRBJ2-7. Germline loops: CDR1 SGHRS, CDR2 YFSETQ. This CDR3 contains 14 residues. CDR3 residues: CASSSDRGTLEQYF.

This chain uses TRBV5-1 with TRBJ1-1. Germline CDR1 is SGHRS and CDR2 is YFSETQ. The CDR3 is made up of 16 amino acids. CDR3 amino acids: CASSLDIRLMNTEAFF.

The CDR3 loop is CASSLAFGQGGLNTGELFF. The chain joins TRBV5-4 to TRBJ2-2; TCRdb names TRBD1, which stays unverified in the absence of DNA. CDR3 length equals 19 residues. Germline values: CDR1 SGHNT, CDR2 YYREEE (reference sequence).